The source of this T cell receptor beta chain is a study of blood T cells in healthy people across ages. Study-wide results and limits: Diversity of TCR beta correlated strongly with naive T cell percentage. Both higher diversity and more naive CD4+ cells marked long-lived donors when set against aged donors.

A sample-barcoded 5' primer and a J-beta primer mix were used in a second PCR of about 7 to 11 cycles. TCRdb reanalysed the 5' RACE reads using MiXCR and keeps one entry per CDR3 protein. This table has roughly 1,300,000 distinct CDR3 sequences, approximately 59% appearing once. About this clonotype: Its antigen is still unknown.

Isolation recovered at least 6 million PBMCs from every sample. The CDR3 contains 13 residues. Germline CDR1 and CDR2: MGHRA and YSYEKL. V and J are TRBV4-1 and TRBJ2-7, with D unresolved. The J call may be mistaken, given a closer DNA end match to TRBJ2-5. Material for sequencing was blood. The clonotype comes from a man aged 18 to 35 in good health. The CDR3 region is CASSHAFRETQYF. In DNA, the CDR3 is TGCGCCAGCAGCCATGCATTCAGGGAGACCCAGTACTTC.